Each of the 21 T cell receptor beta chains below was sequenced from the same sample in a study of human T cells and chemical hapten exposure (dated by TCRdb to the early 2020s). The method was 5' RACE. The instrument given in TCRdb is Illumina MiSeq. TCRdb trimmed the raw reads at Q25, called clones with MiXCR and kept productive beta chains. Here each entry gathers all rows of one CDR3 protein and keeps the most common genes and DNA. The sample contains 70,000 to 85,000 distinct CDR3 sequences, around a sixth of them found a single time. Approximately 7% of the sample is in the top ten clones. Unfractionated whole blood was collected in Tempus Blood RNA tubes, and total RNA was extracted from that blood. These receptor sequences come from a female donor in good health.

This chain connects TRBV4-2 to TRBJ2-1; D uncertain. The V and J ends lost 0 bases and 4 bases respectively, with 13 bases between them. The CDR3 loop spans 16 amino acids. Germline CDR1 LGHNA, CDR2 YNFKEQ. The CDR3, as DNA: TGTGCCAGCAGCCAAGAAGTACAGACTCTTTACAATGAGCAGTTCTTC. This encodes CASSQEVQTLYNEQFF.

This chain links TRBV5-6 with TRBJ1-1, with TRBD1 as a possible D gene (5 bases). This CDR3 contains 14 residues. Trimming took 4 bases from V and 5 from J, leaving 15 bases between them. Germline CDR1 SGHDT, CDR2 YYEEEE. CDR3 nucleotide sequence: TGTGCCAGCAGCCCGTATCTGGGGCGGACTGAAGCTTTCTTT. It encodes CASSPYLGRTEAFF.

This clonotype has only a few counts. The rearrangement links TRBV29-1 to TRBJ2-5, with 11 bases that match TRBD2. V was clipped by 2 bases and J by 3 bases; unmatched bases: 5. CDR1 is SQVTM, CDR2 ANQGSEA, per germline. CDR3 size: 15 residues. DNA for the CDR3: TGCAGCGTTGAAAATAGCGGGGGGGGAAAAGAGACCCAGTACTTC. Its translation is CSVENSGGGKETQYF.

The chain uses TRBV18 and TRBJ1-6, with 8 bases matching TRBD1. CDR1 is KGHSH, CDR2 LQKENI, per germline. The V and J ends lost 3 bases and 4 bases, in that order; junction bases with no gene match: 2. The CDR3 sequence is 15 residues long. CDR3 amino acids: CASSPRTGYNSPLHF. The DNA for the CDR3 is TGTGCCAGCTCACCGAGGACAGGGTATAATTCACCCCTCCACTTT.

This clonotype has just a few counts. V is TRBV20-1 and J is TRBJ1-1; the D gene is possibly TRBD1 (6 bases). Germline assignment: CDR1 DFQATT and CDR2 SNEGSKA (reference sequence). The CDR3 consists of 16 residues. With 5 bases removed from V and 3 bases from J, the gap between germline ends came to 22 bases. The CDR3 sequence: CSAPKPDSLVYTEAFF. The CDR3 coding sequence is TGCAGTGCTCCCAAGCCGGACAGCTTAGTATACACTGAAGCTTTCTTT.

This clonotype appeared many times. The chain uses TRBV7-8 and TRBJ2-3; D is unclear. Germline assignment: CDR1 SGHVS and CDR2 FQNEAQ. The V and J ends lost 5 bases and 6 bases respectively, with 21 bases between them. This CDR3 comprises 16 residues. DNA of the CDR3: TGTGCCAGCAGCCCCCGAGACGGCATCTTTGCGGATACGCAGTATTTT. It specifies CASSPRDGIFADTQYF.

The chain uses TRBV6-5 and TRBJ2-3; a weak D match, TRBD1 (6 bases). With 6 bases removed from V and 0 bases from J, the gap between germline ends came to 7 bases. Germline V gene data show CDR1 as MNHEY and CDR2 as SVGAGI. The CDR3 loop spans 13 amino acids. The CDR3 region is CASRDSSTDTQYF. CDR3 in DNA: TGTGCCAGCAGGGACAGTAGCACAGATACGCAGTATTTT.

CDR3 bases: TGTGCCAGCAGCTTAGGGACAGGCCTGGGCTACACCTTC. Translating it yields CASSLGTGLGYTF. V is TRBV5-6 and J is TRBJ1-2; 8 bases are shared with TRBD1. V shed 2 bases and J 8 bases; nucleotides not matched to a gene: 5. There are 13 residues in the CDR3. CDR1 and CDR2 (germline): SGHDT, YYEEEE.

The table lists this clonotype with a few counts. Here the CDR3 reads CAWGVWTGELFF. The CDR3 nucleotides are TGTGCCTGGGGGGTTTGGACCGGGGAGCTGTTTTTT. This sequence joins TRBV30 and TRBJ2-2; D is ambiguous. Germline-derived CDR1 and CDR2 are GTSNPN and SVGIG (reference sequence). Trimming took off 5 bases at V and 5 bases at J, with 9 bases between the two ends. The CDR3 consists of 12 residues.

This chain connects TRBV3-1 to TRBJ2-5; D is perhaps TRBD1 or TRBD2 (5 bases each). V was trimmed by 4 bases and J by 4 bases, leaving 19 bases between them. Per germline, CDR1 LGHDT and CDR2 YNNKEL (reference sequence). The length of the CDR3 is 16 residues. The CDR3 here is CASSPSGAQVGETQYF. The CDR3 bases are TGTGCCAGCAGCCCTTCCGGGGCCCAGGTCGGAGAGACCCAGTACTTC.

The gene calls are TRBV11-2 and TRBJ2-1, with 7 bases identical to TRBD2. The trim removed 1 base at V and 3 bases at J, leaving 3 bases unmatched. The CDR3 length is 15 residues. The germline V gene encodes CDR1 SGHAT and CDR2 FQNNGV. CDR3 loop: CASSLGTSYYNEQFF. The CDR3 bases are TGTGCCAGCAGCTTAGGGACTAGTTACTACAATGAGCAGTTCTTC.

The rearrangement joins TRBV6-2 or TRBV6-3 to TRBJ2-2, with 8 bases fitting TRBD2. The CDR3 consists of 18 residues. After removal of 0 bases from V and 7 bases from J, the junction contained 13 bases not matched to a gene. Per germline, CDR1 MNHEY and CDR2 SVGEGT. The CDR3 DNA reads TGTGCCAGCAGTTACTCGCTAGCGGGCCAAACCAAAGGCGGGGAGCTGTTTTTT. Amino acid sequence: CASSYSLAGQTKGGELFF.

This clonotype was seen a handful of times. The rearrangement uses TRBV18 and TRBJ1-1; 7 nucleotides align to TRBD1. This CDR3 has 15 residues. J was trimmed by 0 bases and V by 5 bases; bases with no gene match: 6. Germline V gene sequence: CDR1 KGHSH, CDR2 LQKENI. The CDR3 sequence: CASSSGTAMNTEAFF. The CDR3 DNA sequence: TGTGCCAGCTCATCCGGGACAGCTATGAACACTGAAGCTTTCTTT.

This clonotype was detected a few times. The rearrangement links TRBV3-1 to TRBJ2-2; D remains ambiguous. CDR1 and CDR2 from the germline V gene are LGHDT and YNNKEL (reference sequence). Between the trimmed V and J ends, which lost 3 bases and 5 bases, there was a span of 4 bases. CDR3 length: 12 residues. The CDR3, as DNA: TGTGCCAGCAGCCACGGGACCGGGGAGCTGTTTTTT. This encodes CASSHGTGELFF.

This chain joins TRBV7-6 and TRBJ2-7, with a tentative D call TRBD2 (6 bases). CDR1 is SGHVS and CDR2 is FNYEAQ in the germline V gene. The CDR3 has 13 amino acids. The V end lost 6 bases, the J end lost 3 bases, and 12 bases lay between the germline ends. CDR3 residues: CASSPVGGYEQYF. CDR3 nucleotide sequence: TGTGCCAGCAGTCCGGTCGGGGGCTACGAGCAGTACTTC.

The chain employs TRBV6-1 and TRBJ1-2; D not resolved. Deletions cut 1 base from V and 7 bases from J, with 10 bases between. CDR1 is MNHNS and CDR2 is SASEGT in the germline V gene. This CDR3 spans 13 amino acids. The DNA for the CDR3 is TGTGCCAGCAGTGAAGGCAGTTTGGGTGGCTACACCTTC. It encodes CASSEGSLGGYTF.

At least ten counts were recorded for this clonotype. The genes are TRBV7-2 and TRBJ2-7; unclear D gene. Trimming took 4 bases from V and 7 from J, leaving 29 bases between them. From germline, CDR1 is SGHTA and CDR2 FQGNSA. This CDR3 contains 18 residues. CDR3 DNA sequence: TGTGCCAGCAGCTCTAGATCTAGGGTTGCAGCCCGGGTCCCTGAGCAGTACTTC. Protein sequence: CASSSRSRVAARVPEQYF.

The V gene is TRBV5-1, the J gene TRBJ2-3, with a weak D call TRBD2 (6 bases). The CDR3 has 14 residues. V gave up 3 bases and J gave up 2 bases, with 10 bases separating them. Per germline, CDR1 SGHRS and CDR2 YFSETQ. CDR3 DNA sequence: TGCGCCAGCAGCTCCGGGGGTACCACAGATACGCAGTATTTT. Its protein is CASSSGGTTDTQYF.

The chain links TRBV20-1 to TRBJ1-1, with D uncertain. Trimming pared 0 bases from V and 3 bases from J, leaving 11 bases between. The CDR3 has 14 residues. Germline V CDR1 and CDR2: DFQATT, SNEGSKA (reference sequence). The CDR3 DNA reads TGCAGTGCTAGAGATGTGGGAATCGACACTGAAGCTTTCTTT. Amino acids: CSARDVGIDTEAFF.

This clonotype was recorded many times. The chain has TRBV2 and TRBJ1-5; 9 bases are a match to TRBD1. V lost 6 bases and J lost 4; bases outside the gene matches: 7. From germline, CDR1 is SNHLY and CDR2 FYNNEI. The length of the CDR3 is 15 residues. The CDR3 DNA reads as TGTGCCAGCAGGCCCGGGACAGGGAGGAATCAGCCCCAGCATTTT. Its protein is CASRPGTGRNQPQHF.

In its sample, this clonotype was seen a few times. The rearrangement links TRBV7-9 to TRBJ2-6; 7 bases agree with TRBD1. The CDR3 loop spans 18 amino acids. V gave up 5 bases and J gave up 0 bases; unmatched junction bases: 10. CDR1 and CDR2 from the germline V gene are SEHNR and FQNEAQ (reference sequence). The CDR3 sequence is CASSAQGQPVSGANVLTF. CDR3 bases: TGTGCCAGCAGCGCACAGGGACAGCCAGTCTCTGGGGCCAACGTCCTGACTTTC.